Below are 8 T cell receptor beta chains sequenced from a single sample in a study of beta chain features in type 1 diabetes. The sequenced template was cDNA made from the entire isolated RNA. Assay used: immunoSEQ multiplex PCR; TCRdb lists only in-frame clones, some missing. The sample consists of approximately 160,000 clones, 7% to 10% of them appearing once. The source material was central memory CD4+ T cells from blood. The receptors come from a woman younger than 35 in good health.

The chain employs TRBV2 and TRBJ1-5; TRBD1 matches 7 bases. CDR1 and CDR2 (germline): SNHLY, FYNNEI. The CDR3 has 14 amino acids. V was pared by 4 bases and J by 0 bases, with 0 bases of the junction left unmatched. CDR3 in DNA: TGTGCCAGCAGTGGACAGGGTAGCAATCAGCCCCAGCATTTT. Translation: CASSGQGSNQPQHF. The whole variable domain, filled in from reference TRBV2 and TRBJ1-5, reads EPEVTQTPSHQVTQMGQEVILRCVPISNHLYFYWYRQILGQKVEFLVSFYNNEISEKSEIFDDQFSVERPDGSNFTLKIRSTKLEDSAMYFCASSGQGSNQPQHFGDGTRLSIL.

V usage is TRBV1 and J usage is TRBJ2-5; no check of the table's D call, TRBD2, against the DNA was made. TRBV1 is deemed a pseudogene. The CDR3 consists of 17 residues. CDR3 nucleotides: TGCACCAGCAGCCAAGAAGGTAGCGGGGGGAGCCAAGAGACCCAGTACTTC. Encoded protein: CTSSQEGSGGSQETQYF.

This clone was counted a few times. V and J are TRBV30 and TRBJ2-2; 12 bases align to TRBD2. Germline V CDR1 and CDR2: GTSNPN, SVGIG (reference sequence). Trimming at V came to 0 bases and at J to 7 bases, leaving 0 bases not matched to a gene. The CDR3 has 14 residues. In DNA form, the CDR3 reads TGTGCCTGGAGTGTACTAGCGGGAGGCGGGGAGCTGTTTTTT. Its translation is CAWSVLAGGGELFF.

This clone has a handful of counts. V usage is TRBV5-4 and J usage is TRBJ2-1, with 10 positions matching TRBD2. Germline-derived CDR1 and CDR2 are SGHNT and YYREEE (reference sequence). CDR3 length: 18 amino acids. V dropped 0 bases and J dropped 5; count of bases not matched to a gene: 11. CDR3 coding DNA: TGTGCCAGCAGCTTGGGATCTATGGGGCTAGCGGGGGACAATGAGCAGTTCTTC. This gives the protein CASSLGSMGLAGDNEQFF. Filled out from reference TRBV5-4 and TRBJ2-1, the complete variable domain reads ETGVTQSPTHLIKTRGQQVTLRCSSQSGHNTVSWYQQALGQGPQFIFQYYREEENGRGNFPPRFSGLQFPNYSSELNVNALELDDSALYLCASSLGSMGLAGDNEQFFGPGTRLTVL.

The CDR3 DNA follows: TGTGCCTGGTCTGGGACTAGTTCGGGGGTTGAGCAGTTCTTC. Protein product: CAWSGTSSGVEQFF. The V and J genes are TRBV30 and TRBJ2-1, with TRBD2 matching over 8 bases. This CDR3 comprises 14 residues. V shed 5 bases and J 9 bases; nucleotides not matched to a gene: 12. The V gene's germline CDR1 is GTSNPN and CDR2 SVGIG (reference sequence).

This clone showed up just a few times. V gene TRBV7-2 combines with J gene TRBJ1-6, with no clear D. CDR3 length: 15 amino acids. The germline gives CDR1 SGHTA, CDR2 FQGNSA. The V and J ends lost 5 bases and 6 bases respectively, with 14 bases between them. CDR3 in amino acids: CASSTDSTSNSPLHF. CDR3 DNA: TGTGCCAGCAGCACCGATAGCACCTCTAATTCACCCCTCCACTTT.

A few counts support this clone. The rearrangement links TRBV11-2 to TRBJ2-3, with 7 bases identical to TRBD2. Germline assignment: CDR1 SGHAT and CDR2 FQNNGV. The ends lost 2 bases at V and 0 bases at J; junction bases unmatched: 8. There are 17 residues in the CDR3. CDR3 sequence: CASSLTASGVSTDTQYF. The CDR3 bases are TGTGCCAGCAGCTTAACAGCGAGCGGGGTTAGCACAGATACGCAGTATTTT.

This clone was seen a few times. The chain combines TRBV5-1 with TRBJ2-6; 9 bases agree with TRBD1. The CDR3 covers 17 residues. With V trimmed by 7 bases and J by 1 base, 9 bases remained unmatched. The germline V gene has CDR1 SGHRS and CDR2 YFSETQ. The CDR3 DNA reads TGCGCCAGCGGACGGGGACAGGGAACTTCTGGGGCCAACGTCCTGACTTTC. Translating gives CASGRGQGTSGANVLTF.